This TCR beta chain was retrieved from a study of blood T cell repertoires in COVID-19. V was pared by 2 bases and J by 3 bases, with 10 bases between. This CDR3 has 14 residues. Germline CDR1 SGHAT, CDR2 FQNNGV. Some clones are missing from TCRdb's copy, which holds only in-frame ones; the method was immunoSEQ multiplex PCR. This table has under 200,000 clones, under 95% appearing once. This receptor was obtained from a man between 18 and 29 years old with acute or convalescent COVID-19. Sequenced input: peripheral blood. The chain has TRBV11-2 and TRBJ1-2; D may be TRBD1 (6 bases). In DNA, the CDR3 is TGTGCCAGCAGCTTACGGACAGACTACTATGGCTACACCTTC. Amino acid sequence: CASSLRTDYYGYTF.